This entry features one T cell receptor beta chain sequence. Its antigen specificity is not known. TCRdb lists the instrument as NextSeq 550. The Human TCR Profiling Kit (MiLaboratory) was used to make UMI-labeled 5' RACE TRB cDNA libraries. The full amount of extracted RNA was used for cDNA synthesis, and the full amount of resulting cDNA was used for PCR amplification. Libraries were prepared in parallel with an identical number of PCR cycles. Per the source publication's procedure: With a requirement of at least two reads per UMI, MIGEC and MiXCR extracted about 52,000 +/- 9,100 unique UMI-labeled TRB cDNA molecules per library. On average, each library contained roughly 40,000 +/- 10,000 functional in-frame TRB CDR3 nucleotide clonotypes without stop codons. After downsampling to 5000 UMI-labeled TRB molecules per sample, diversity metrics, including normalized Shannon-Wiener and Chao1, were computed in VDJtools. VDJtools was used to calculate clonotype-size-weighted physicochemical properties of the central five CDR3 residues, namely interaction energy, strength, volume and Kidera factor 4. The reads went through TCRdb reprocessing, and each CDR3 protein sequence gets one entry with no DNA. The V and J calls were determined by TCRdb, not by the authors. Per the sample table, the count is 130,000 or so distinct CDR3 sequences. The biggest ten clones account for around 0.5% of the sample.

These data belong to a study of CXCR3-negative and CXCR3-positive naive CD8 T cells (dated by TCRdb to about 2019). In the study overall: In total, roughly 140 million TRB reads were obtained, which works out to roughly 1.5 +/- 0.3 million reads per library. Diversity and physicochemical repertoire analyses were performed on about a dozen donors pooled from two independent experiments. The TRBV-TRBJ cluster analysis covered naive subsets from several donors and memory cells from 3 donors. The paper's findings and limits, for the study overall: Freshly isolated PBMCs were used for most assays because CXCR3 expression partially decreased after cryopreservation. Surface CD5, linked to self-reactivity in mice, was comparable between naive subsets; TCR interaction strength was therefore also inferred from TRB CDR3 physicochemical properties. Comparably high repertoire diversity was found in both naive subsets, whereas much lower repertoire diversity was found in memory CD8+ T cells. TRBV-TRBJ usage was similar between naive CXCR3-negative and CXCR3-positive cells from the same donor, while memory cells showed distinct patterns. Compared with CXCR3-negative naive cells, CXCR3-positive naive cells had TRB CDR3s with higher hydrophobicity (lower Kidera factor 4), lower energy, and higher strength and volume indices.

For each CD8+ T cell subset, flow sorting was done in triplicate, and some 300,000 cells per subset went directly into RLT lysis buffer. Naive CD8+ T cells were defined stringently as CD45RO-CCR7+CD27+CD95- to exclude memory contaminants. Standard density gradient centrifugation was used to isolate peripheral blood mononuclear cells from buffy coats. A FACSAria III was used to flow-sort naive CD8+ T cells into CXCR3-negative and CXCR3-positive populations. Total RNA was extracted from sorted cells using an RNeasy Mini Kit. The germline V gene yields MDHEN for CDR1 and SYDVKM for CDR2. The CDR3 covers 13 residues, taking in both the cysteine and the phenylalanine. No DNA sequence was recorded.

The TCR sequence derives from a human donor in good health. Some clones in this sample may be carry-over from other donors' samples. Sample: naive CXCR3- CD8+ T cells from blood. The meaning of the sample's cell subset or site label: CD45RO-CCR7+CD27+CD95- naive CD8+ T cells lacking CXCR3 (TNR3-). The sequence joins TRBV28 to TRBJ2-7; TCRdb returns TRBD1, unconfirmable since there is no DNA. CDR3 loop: CASSPDITYEQYF.